These 8 T cell receptor beta chains came from one sample sequenced in a study of cytomegalovirus exposure and HLA in healthy donors. This PCR relied on a set of 60 Vbeta primers and 13 Jbeta primers. Libraries were prepared by immunoSEQ multiplex PCR; TCRdb keeps only in-frame clonotypes and omits some of them. The sample lists about 140,000 clones; roughly 79% were seen once. Source material: PBMCs. Every receptor here comes from a woman aged 40 to 50 in good health and CMV-seronegative.

V and J are TRBV5-1 and TRBJ2-3; 11 bases agree with TRBD2. V lost 4 bases, J lost 1 base, and 11 bases stayed unmatched. The CDR3 runs to 18 residues. Germline CDR1 SGHRS, CDR2 YFSETQ. The CDR3 nucleotides read TGCGCCAGCAGCGCCACTAGCGGGGGCCGAAGGGGCACAGATACGCAGTATTTT. This gives the protein CASSATSGGRRGTDTQYF.

A single count supports this clone. The CDR3 spells CASSQGRIWGYTF. Here the CDR3 DNA reads TGCGCCAGCAGTCAGGGTCGGATTTGGGGCTACACCTTC. The rearrangement uses TRBV10-1 and TRBJ1-2; a possible D gene is TRBD1 (5 bases). Trimming left V 5 bases short and J 8 bases short, with 15 bases between. The CDR3 length is 13 residues. Germline assignment: CDR1 WNHNN and CDR2 SYGVQD (reference sequence).

The V gene is TRBV6-5, the J gene TRBJ2-7; TRBD2 matches 10 bases. V shed 2 bases, J shed 0 bases, and the junction held 4 bases outside the gene matches. CDR1 and CDR2 from the germline V gene are MNHEY and SVGAGI. The CDR3 has 16 residues. CDR3 nucleotide sequence: TGTGCCAGCAGTTACCGACTAGCGGGCAACTCCTACGAGCAGTACTTC. It codes for CASSYRLAGNSYEQYF.

J is TRBJ2-4 and V is TRBV2, with TRBD2 matching over 7 bases. With 2 bases clipped from V and 10 bases from J, the junction kept 8 bases outside the gene matches. The CDR3 loop spans 14 amino acids. Germline lookup yields CDR1 SNHLY and CDR2 FYNNEI. CDR3 in amino acids: CASSEQGSGIIQYF. Here the CDR3 DNA reads TGTGCCAGCAGTGAACAGGGCAGCGGGATTATTCAGTACTTC. Full variable domain (outside the CDR3, taken from reference TRBV2 and TRBJ2-4): EPEVTQTPSHQVTQMGQEVILRCVPISNHLYFYWYRQILGQKVEFLVSFYNNEISEKSEIFDDQFSVERPDGSNFTLKIRSTKLEDSAMYFCASSEQGSGIIQYFGAGTRLSVL.

The gene calls are TRBV16 and TRBJ1-4, with D unclear. The germline V and J ends were trimmed by 0 bases and 8 bases, with 10 bases remaining between them. This CDR3 has 14 residues. CDR1 is KGHSY, CDR2 FQNENV, per germline. CDR3 in DNA: TGTGCCAGCAGCCAATCGAGTCTAGCAGAAAAACTGTTTTTT. Residues: CASSQSSLAEKLFF.

This chain uses TRBV28 with TRBJ1-2; the D is unclear. CDR3 length: 14 amino acids. Germline CDR1 reads MDHEN; CDR2 reads SYDVKM. V gave up 5 bases and J gave up 0 bases, with 10 bases separating them. In nucleotides, the CDR3 is TGTGCCAGCAGTCTTCTAGAAGCTAACTATGGCTACACCTTC. It is translated as CASSLLEANYGYTF.

The rearrangement uses TRBV4-2 and TRBJ1-2; 10 bases agree with TRBD1. CDR3 length equals 14 residues. The germline V gene has CDR1 LGHNA and CDR2 YNFKEQ. Germline trimming cut 0 bases from V and 10 bases from J; bases unmatched to any gene: 5. In nucleotides, the CDR3 is TGTGCCAGCAGCCAAGATGACAGGGGGCTGGACTACACCTTC. This gives the protein CASSQDDRGLDYTF.

This clone was seen just once. The chain is built from TRBV5-1 and TRBJ2-2; TRBD1 is a possible D gene (6 bases). V was cut by 4 bases and J by 2 bases, with 15 bases left in between. The CDR3 contains 16 residues. The V gene's germline CDR1 is SGHRS and CDR2 YFSETQ. The CDR3 region is CASSPTWTANTGELFF. In DNA, the CDR3 is TGCGCCAGCAGCCCAACTTGGACAGCAAACACCGGGGAGCTGTTTTTT.